This entry concerns a single TCR beta chain. At one of its ends the junction is not consistent with the germline gene, which may arise from a read error. Germline lookup yields CDR1 MNHEY and CDR2 SVGAGI. CDR3 length: 18 amino acids. A constant-region primer primed TCR beta cDNA synthesis from roughly 510 ng of total RNA. What produced the TCR beta libraries was three nested multiplex PCR rounds using slightly modified ARM-PCR. Rounds one and two of PCR, each of roughly 10 cycles, were primed with TRBV1-TRBV30 forward primers and a C-beta reverse primer. TCRdb reprocessed the multiplex PCR reads with MiXCR, giving one entry per CDR3 protein. This table holds about 23,000 distinct CDR3 sequences, roughly 80% found once. Co-extraction of RNA and DNA was performed on roughly 17-32 mg of unsorted bulk tissue. This sample stems from a study of tumor-infiltrating lymphocytes in primary liver carcinoma.

This chain joins TRBV6-5 and TRBJ2-2; D may correspond to TRBD1 or TRBD2 (6 bases each). The source material was liver tumor tissue from sampling region 5. Regarding subset: tumor region T5, tumor centre. The sequence was obtained from a young woman with primary liver carcinoma and hepatitis B virus infection. The chain's CDR3 is CASSYSQGVGGGTGELFF. The DNA for the CDR3 is TGTGCCAGCAGTTACTCCCAAGGGGTCGGGGGCGGCACCGGGGAACTGTTTTTT.